One T cell receptor (beta chain) is described in this entry. The data stem from a study of technical replicates of blood from a handful of donors. Per the germline V gene, CDR1 is SEHNR and CDR2 is FQNEAQ (reference sequence). The CDR3 loop spans 15 amino acids. The J segment lost 8 bases and the V segment lost 4 bases, leaving 8 bases of the junction unmatched. Here immunoSEQ multiplex PCR was the method, and the copy in TCRdb shows in-frame clones only, minus some. The table records around 60,000 clones, 80% to 95% of them present only once. The chain links TRBV7-9 to TRBJ1-2; TRBD1 aligns across 12 bases. Sequenced: PBMCs. This TCR was recovered from a human donor in good health. Some clones in this sample may be carry-over from other donors' samples. The CDR3 region has the DNA TGTGCCAGCAGCTCGCCGGGACAGGGGGCAGGCGGCTACACCTTC. Residues: CASSSPGQGAGGYTF.